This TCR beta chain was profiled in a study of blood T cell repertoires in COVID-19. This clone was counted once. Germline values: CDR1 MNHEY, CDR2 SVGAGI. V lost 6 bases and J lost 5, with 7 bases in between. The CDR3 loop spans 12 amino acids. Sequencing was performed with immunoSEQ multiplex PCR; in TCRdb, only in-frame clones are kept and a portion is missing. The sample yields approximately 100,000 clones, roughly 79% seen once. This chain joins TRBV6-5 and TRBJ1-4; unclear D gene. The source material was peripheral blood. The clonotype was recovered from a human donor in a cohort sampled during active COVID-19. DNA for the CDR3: TGTGCCAGCAGCCAGCGAAATGAAAAACTGTTTTTT. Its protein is CASSQRNEKLFF.